These 7 T cell receptor beta chains share one sample of origin, sequenced in a study of metastatic and nonmetastatic thyroid tumors. Using MiXCR, TCRdb reanalyzed the PCR reads. The sample consists of 35,000 to 50,000 clones, roughly 17% of them appearing once. Before thyroid surgery, none of the patients had received any treatment. Sequencing was carried out using tumor tissue. The receptors were gathered from a female donor with papillary thyroid cancer or a benign thyroid nodule (not recorded which). Some clones in this sample may be carry-over from other donors' samples.

The V and J genes are TRBV5-4 and TRBJ2-3; 7 bases are a match to TRBD2. The J segment lost 3 bases and the V segment lost 3 bases, leaving 7 bases of the junction unmatched. Germline CDR1 reads SGHNT; CDR2 reads YYREEE (reference sequence). This CDR3 is 15 amino acids long. The CDR3 DNA reads TGTGCCAGCAGCTCCGGTCGCGGGAGAACAGATACGCAGTATTTT. Translated, it gives CASSSGRGRTDTQYF.

This clone was observed many times. The chain carries TRBV11-2 and TRBJ2-1, with 9 positions matching TRBD2. The junction had 4 bases not matched to a gene; V was cut back by 3 bases and J by 7 bases. Germline V gene sequence: CDR1 SGHAT, CDR2 FQNNGV. The length of the CDR3 is 14 residues. CDR3 bases: TGTGCCAGCAGCTTGTCTAGCGGGATGAATGAGCAGTTCTTC. This gives the protein CASSLSSGMNEQFF.

Ten or more counts support this clone. The rearrangement joins TRBV27 to TRBJ1-2, with a tentative D call TRBD1 (5 bases). Germline CDR1 MNHEY, CDR2 SMNVEV (reference sequence). V dropped 8 bases and J dropped 7 bases, with 11 bases sitting between them. The CDR3 runs 11 residues. CDR3 loop: CASRGGSGYTF. CDR3 bases: TGTGCCAGCCGCGGGGGATCTGGCTACACCTTC.

This clone was seen once. A read error may account for a junction end that differs from germline. This chain uses TRBV20-1 with TRBJ1-1; 8 bases line up with TRBD1. The CDR3 is 16 amino acids. Per the germline V gene, CDR1 is DFQATT and CDR2 is SNEGSKA (reference sequence). CDR3 protein: CSARVEKQGENTEAFF. The CDR3 DNA sequence: TGCAGTGCTAGAGTAGAGAAACAGGGGGAGAACACCGAAGCTTTCTTT.

Concerning this clone itself: A single base separates this from a much larger clone, so it may be a read error. The chain uses TRBV5-6 and TRBJ2-1; 7 bases fit TRBD1. The length of the CDR3 is 14 residues. Germline-derived CDR1 and CDR2 are SGHDT and YYEEEE. The CDR3 nucleotides read TGTGCCATCAGCTTGGTGTCCAGGGGGAATGAGCAGTTCTTC. It codes for CAISLVSRGNEQFF.

The chain combines TRBV20-1 with TRBJ2-7; D is undetermined. Deletions cut 5 bases from V and 0 bases from J, with 14 bases between. The germline CDR1 and CDR2 sequences are DFQATT and SNEGSKA (reference sequence). The CDR3 is 14 residues long. Here the CDR3 DNA reads TGCAGTGCTCTAGACACTTTGAGCTCCTACGAGCAGTACTTC. This translates into CSALDTLSSYEQYF.

This clone was counted between two and nine times. The junction and the germline gene differ at one end; a read error may be behind it. V and J are TRBV6-1 and TRBJ2-7, with no clear D. This CDR3 contains 13 residues. Germline-derived CDR1 and CDR2 are MNHNS and SASEGT. The CDR3 DNA reads TGTGCCAGCAGCGAAGGACCCAGCTACGAGCAGTACTTC. This encodes CASSEGPSYEQYF.